The 9 T cell receptor beta chains presented below share a single source sample, sequenced in a study of T cells in Graves' hyperthyroidism and ophthalmopathy. Template material for amplifying TCR beta CDR3 regions consisted of RNA transcripts. An initial round of RT-PCR targeting the TCR CDR3 relied on the HTBI primer set. TCRdb re-derived calls from the multiplex PCR reads in MiXCR, one entry per CDR3 protein. The table records 650,000 to 750,000 distinct CDR3 sequences, 13% to 15% of them present only once. Input material: blood. Receptors originate from a woman aged 18 to 35 with Graves' hyperthyroidism.

This clonotype showed up many times. The chain has TRBV2 and TRBJ2-7; D gene uncertain. Germline V gives CDR1 SNHLY, CDR2 FYNNEI. The CDR3 is made up of 13 amino acids. The V gene lost 10 bases and the J gene lost 0 bases, with 13 bases spanning the gap. The DNA for the CDR3 is TGTGCCATCCTGTTAGAGCACTCCTACGAGCAGTACTTC. Amino acid sequence: CAILLEHSYEQYF.

This clonotype was counted at least ten times. In nucleotides, the CDR3 is TGTGCCAGCTCACCACCACGACTAGCGGGAGGGCCCGAGCAGTACTTC. This codes for CASSPPRLAGGPEQYF. The gene calls are TRBV18 and TRBJ2-7, with 14 nucleotides matching TRBD2. This CDR3 has 16 residues. The V gene's germline CDR1 is KGHSH and CDR2 LQKENI. V was pared by 0 bases and J by 6 bases, with 4 bases of the junction left unmatched. Together with reference TRBV18 and TRBJ2-7, the CDR3 gives the full variable domain: NAGVMQNPRHLVRRRGQEARLRCSPMKGHSHVYWYRQLPEEGLKFMVYLQKENIIDESGMPKERFSAEFPKEGPSILRIQQVVRGDSAAYFCASSPPRLAGGPEQYFGPGTRLTVT.

The V gene is TRBV7-3, the J gene TRBJ2-2; 10 bases match TRBD2. This CDR3 is 16 amino acids long. The junction had 6 bases not matched to a gene; V was cut back by 2 bases and J by 6 bases. Germline V lookup: CDR1 SGHTA, CDR2 FQGTGA. Here the CDR3 DNA reads TGTGCCAGCAGCTTAGCTCTAGCGGGAGCGGCCGGGGAGCTGTTTTTT. This gives the protein CASSLALAGAAGELFF.

This clonotype was seen repeatedly, ten times or more. CDR3 sequence reads: CSAPETGAQETQYF. CDR3 DNA sequence: TGCAGTGCTCCCGAGACAGGGGCCCAAGAGACCCAGTACTTC. The genes are TRBV20-1 and TRBJ2-5; 8 bases are a match to TRBD1. Germline lookup yields CDR1 DFQATT and CDR2 SNEGSKA (reference sequence). V was pared by 5 bases and J by 1 base, with 6 bases of the junction left unmatched. The CDR3 is 14 amino acids.

V gene TRBV7-9 combines with J gene TRBJ2-2, with 7 bases identical to TRBD2. Germline V CDR1 and CDR2: SEHNR, FQNEAQ (reference sequence). Unmatched junction bases numbered 5, after V lost 7 bases and J lost 3 bases. This CDR3 is 14 amino acids long. CDR3 sequence (DNA): TGTGCCAGCATAGTGGCGGGAGACACCGGGGAGCTGTTTTTT. It codes for CASIVAGDTGELFF.

At least ten counts were recorded for this clonotype. This chain links TRBV20-1 with TRBJ2-5; weak D call: TRBD1 (5 bases). The CDR3 contains 13 residues. V lost 4 bases and J lost 6, with 15 bases in between. Germline values: CDR1 DFQATT, CDR2 SNEGSKA (reference sequence). As DNA, the CDR3 is TGCAGTGCTATGGATACAGGCGGACAGACCCAGTACTTC. Residues: CSAMDTGGQTQYF.

This clonotype was seen a handful of times. J is TRBJ1-3 and V is TRBV5-5; unclear D gene. The germline V gene has CDR1 SGHKS and CDR2 YYEKEE (reference sequence). The CDR3 loop spans 14 amino acids. V gave up 0 bases and J gave up 1 base, with 5 bases separating them. DNA of the CDR3: TGTGCCAGCAGCTTGGAAGGGTCTGGAAACACCATATATTTT. The encoded protein is CASSLEGSGNTIYF.

The chain employs TRBV19 and TRBJ1-1; D gene uncertain. Germline CDR1 LNHDA, CDR2 SQIVND (reference sequence). This CDR3 spans 14 amino acids. V lost 6 bases, J lost 5 bases, and 16 bases lay in between. CDR3 DNA: TGTGCCAGTAGCTACCGGCCGGGCGGTACTGAAGCTTTCTTT. The encoded protein is CASSYRPGGTEAFF.

This clonotype was detected only a few times. The V call is TRBV19, the J call TRBJ1-1; D possibly corresponds to TRBD1 (5 bases). The V and J ends lost 3 bases and 3 bases respectively, with 23 bases between them. CDR3 length equals 18 residues. Germline CDR1 reads LNHDA; CDR2 reads SQIVND (reference sequence). The CDR3 reads CASSIIFRRRRGDTEAFF. In nucleotides, the CDR3 is TGTGCCAGTAGTATCATTTTCCGCCGGCGAAGAGGGGACACTGAAGCTTTCTTT.